The TCR beta chain described here comes from a study of response to subunit inactivated influenza vaccine. TCRdb itself ran the RT-PCR reads through MiXCR, one entry per CDR3 protein. The data show about 500,000 distinct CDR3 sequences, approximately 15% seen once. This clonotype has only one observation. V gave up 4 bases and J gave up 2 bases, with 14 bases separating them. The CDR3 has 16 amino acids. Germline V CDR1 and CDR2: KGHSH, LQKENI. The starting material was CD4+ T cells sorted from PBMCs, obtained less than 30 months after vaccination. This TCR was recovered from a man aged 50-75 years who received an inactivated influenza vaccine. The chain couples TRBV18 to TRBJ2-2; tentative D call: TRBD2 (5 bases). Here the CDR3 DNA reads TGTGCCAGCTCACACAAGAGGGAGTCAAACACCGGGGAGCTGTTTTTT. Amino acids: CASSHKRESNTGELFF.